A selection of T cell receptor beta chains follows, all from one sample in a study of Tregs in tolerant kidney transplant recipients. Profiling relied on immunoSEQ multiplex PCR, and the TCRdb table lists in-frame clones only, not all of them. The table has about 18,000 clones, approximately 80% seen once; the top ten hold almost 2.5%. Sequences were obtained from Tregs from blood. Receptors originate from a human donor in good health. CDR3s include the opening cysteine and the closing phenylalanine or tryptophan. A D gene is named only where the DNA matches it firmly. Size tells how often a clone was seen (once, few, many) or the class of an expanded clone, and some rows leave it out.

TRBV4-1	.	TRBD2	TRBJ2-1	TGCGCCAGCAGCCAAGATCGGCGGGGGGAGCAGTTCTTC	CASSQDRRGEQFF
TRBV6-1	.	TRBD1	TRBJ1-1	TGTGCCAGCGGTCGGGGGACAGGGAACACTGAAGCTTTCTTT	CASGRGTGNTEAFF
TRBV2	.	TRBD1	TRBJ1-2	TGTGCCAGCAGAAGGGGACAGGGAGTAGGCTACACCTTC	CASRRGQGVGYTF
TRBV5-5	.	.	TRBJ1-5	TGTGCCAGCAGCTTGGAGGTGGCCTATAGCAATCAGCCCCAGCATTTT	CASSLEVAYSNQPQHF
TRBV7-2	few	.	TRBJ1-2	TGTGCCAGCAGCTTAGACAGGGACGCTGGCTACACCTTC	CASSLDRDAGYTF
TRBV7-2	.	.	TRBJ2-7	TGTGCCAGCAGCAGCAAACCCGGGACATACTCCTACGAGCAGTACTTC	CASSSKPGTYSYEQYF
TRBV30	.	TRBD2	TRBJ2-1	TGTGCCTGGAGCCGAGGACTAGCGGGAGACAATGAGCAGTTCTTC	CAWSRGLAGDNEQFF
TRBV7-3	.	.	TRBJ2-7	TGTGCCAGCAGCTTCGGGGCCACCTACGAGCAGTACTTC	CASSFGATYEQYF
TRBV7-2	.	.	TRBJ2-3	TGTGCCAGCAGCTTAGGGGACTTCACAGATACGCAGTATTTT	CASSLGDFTDTQYF
TRBV29-1	once	TRBD2	TRBJ2-3	TGCAGCGTCCTTAGACTAGCGGGAGATGGGGATACGCAGTATTTT	CSVLRLAGDGDTQYF
TRBV7-3	.	TRBD1	TRBJ2-7	TGTGCCAGCAGCTTGGCCACAGGGGACTACGAGCAGTACTTC	CASSLATGDYEQYF
TRBV29-1	.	.	TRBJ1-2	TGCAGCGTTGAGAGAAACTATGGCTACACCTTC	CSVERNYGYTF
TRBV6-1	.	TRBD2	TRBJ2-1	TGTGCCAGCAGTGAATTGAGCGGGGGTGCCTACAATGAGCAGTTCTTC	CASSELSGGAYNEQFF
TRBV6-1	.	.	TRBJ2-3	TGTGCCAGCCTTCCTGGGGATTCGAGGAGAGATACGCAGTATTTT	CASLPGDSRRDTQYF
TRBV9	few	.	TRBJ2-7	TGTGCCAGCAGCCGGGGGACCACCTACGAGCAGTACTTC	CASSRGTTYEQYF
TRBV19	.	.	TRBJ1-2	TGTGCCACTCTATTCCGGCGGAAGGGCGCCTCCTATGGCTACACCTTC	CATLFRRKGASYGYTF
TRBV7-3	.	.	TRBJ2-1	TGTGCCAGCAGCCCCACGGTGGGTATCGAGCAGTTCTTC	CASSPTVGIEQFF
TRBV18	medium-sized	.	TRBJ1-2	TGTGCCAGCTCACCATCCGGAGAGTCTTATGGCTACACCTTC	CASSPSGESYGYTF
TRBV19	.	.	TRBJ2-7	TGTGCCAGTAGTACTCGTGGGGTCCAGGGCGGCTACGAGCAGTACTTC	CASSTRGVQGGYEQYF
TRBV29-1	.	.	TRBJ2-3	TGCAGCGTTGAACGGCTAAACACAGATACGCAGTATTTT	CSVERLNTDTQYF
TRBV6-1	.	.	TRBJ2-2	TGTGCCAGCAGGCGGGACCCCCCTGGAAGGGAGCTGTTTTTT	CASRRDPPGRELFF
TRBV7-8	.	TRBD2	TRBJ2-7	TGTGCCAGCAGCTTATACGCGGGGGGCCCCTTTGAGCAGTACTTC	CASSLYAGGPFEQYF
TRBV11-3	.	TRBD2	TRBJ2-7	TGTGCCAGCAGCCCCCGACTAGCGGGAGGGGTCTACGAGCAGTACTTC	CASSPRLAGGVYEQYF
TRBV5-6	.	TRBD1	TRBJ1-6	TGTGCCAGCAGCCTACAGGACAGGGGCGCAGCTAATTCACCCCTCCACTTT	CASSLQDRGAANSPLHF
TRBV15	.	.	TRBJ2-5	TGTGCCACCAGCAGAGAATGGTACGGGAGCCGTCGAGAGACCCAGTACTTC	CATSREWYGSRRETQYF
TRBV4-3	.	TRBD1	TRBJ2-5	TGCGCCAGCAGCCAATATTGGGACAGGGAGGAGACCCAGTACTTC	CASSQYWDREETQYF
TRBV23-1	.	.	TRBJ2-2	TGCGCCAGCAGTCAACCACTAGTGACAGAGTTTAACACCGGGGAGCTGTTTTTT	CASSQPLVTEFNTGELFF
TRBV19	.	TRBD1	TRBJ1-4	TGTGCCAGTAGTACACCCACAGGGGGCGTATCATACGAAAAACTGTTTTTT	CASSTPTGGVSYEKLFF
TRBV2	.	TRBD1	TRBJ2-7	TGTGCCAGCAGTGGATTCCAGGGGGTAGGCGAGCAGTACTTC	CASSGFQGVGEQYF
TRBV28	.	.	TRBJ1-1	TGTGCCAGCAGTCTAGCCACTGAAGCTTTCTTT	CASSLATEAFF
TRBV7-3	.	.	TRBJ1-6	TGTGCCAGCAGCCCGGAATATAATTCACCCCTCCACTTT	CASSPEYNSPLHF
TRBV19	.	.	TRBJ1-6	TGTGCCAGTAGTATCCAGGGTTCACCCCTCCACTTT	CASSIQGSPLHF
TRBV6-1	.	TRBD1	TRBJ1-2	TGTGCCAGCAGTGAACGGGGACAGGTGGTAAACTATGGCTACACCTTC	CASSERGQVVNYGYTF
TRBV5-6	.	.	TRBJ2-5	TGTGCCAGCAGCTTGGCGCTGAGGGGGGAGACCCAGTACTTC	CASSLALRGETQYF